This T cell receptor (beta chain) was identified during a study of CXCR3-negative and CXCR3-positive naive CD8 T cells. Study-level results: For CXCR3-positive naive cells, TRB CDR3s were more hydrophobic than those of CXCR3-negative naive cells.

UMI-labeled 5' RACE yielded the TRB cDNA libraries. TCRdb derives one entry per CDR3 protein from the 5' RACE reads, leaving out DNA. The sample table includes roughly 63,000 distinct CDR3 sequences. The CDR3 is 14 residues long. CDR1 is SQVTM, CDR2 ANQGSEA, per germline. On this clonotype: What it binds is unknown.

Naive CD8+ T cells showed CD45RO-CCR7+CD27+CD95-. This receptor was obtained from a human donor in good health. Some clones in this sample may be carry-over from other donors' samples. The rearrangement links TRBV29-1 to TRBJ2-3; TCRdb lists TRBD2, though no DNA is available to test this call. The sequencing sample was made of naive CXCR3+ CD8+ T cells from blood. Subset specified: CD45RO-CCR7+CD27+CD95- naive CD8+ T cells expressing CXCR3 (TNR3+). CDR3 region: CSVYLAISTDTQYF.